Listed below are T cell receptor beta chains from one sample, sequenced in a study of blood T cell repertoires in COVID-19. The assay was immunoSEQ multiplex PCR, and TCRdb's table has in-frame clones only and misses some. The sample comprises 450,000 to 500,000 clones, approximately 85% of which are singletons, and approximately 3.2% rests with the top ten. Sequencing input: peripheral blood. Every receptor here comes from a human donor in a cohort sampled during active COVID-19. Each CDR3 is given with its conserved first and last residue. Fields, in order: V gene, D gene, J gene, clone size, CDR3 DNA, CDR3 protein. D genes are given only for firm matches. Size is stated for part of the rows, as once, few or many counts, or as a class when the clone is expanded.

V: TRBV29-1
D: .
J: TRBJ2-5
size: .
DNA: TGCACGGCCTTAGGGGTGGAGGAGACCCAGTACTTC
CDR3: CTALGVEETQYF

V: TRBV27
D: .
J: TRBJ1-2
size: .
DNA: TGTGCCACCCACATGTTCGGGGGGCGAGAGGCTAACTATGGCTACACCTTC
CDR3: CATHMFGGREANYGYTF

V: TRBV29-1
D: .
J: TRBJ1-4
size: few
DNA: TGCAGCGTTGTACAGGGAGTTGGTGAAAAACTGTTTTTT
CDR3: CSVVQGVGEKLFF

V: TRBV6-2/TRBV6-3
D: .
J: TRBJ1-5
size: .
DNA: TGTGCCAGCAGTCCCTTCGGTCAGCCCCAGCATTTT
CDR3: CASSPFGQPQHF

V: TRBV7-8
D: .
J: TRBJ1-2
size: .
DNA: TGTGCCACTACCAAGGCTTCGACAGGCACCTATGGCTACACCTTC
CDR3: CATTKASTGTYGYTF

V: TRBV19
D: .
J: TRBJ2-2
size: .
DNA: TGTGCCAGTAGCCTGACAGCCCCAGGTACCGGGGAGCTGTTTTTT
CDR3: CASSLTAPGTGELFF

V: TRBV30
D: TRBD1
J: TRBJ1-3
size: .
DNA: TGTGCCTGGCTCCCCGGGACAGGATTTCTTTACTCTGGAAACACCATATATTTT
CDR3: CAWLPGTGFLYSGNTIYF

V: TRBV5-1
D: .
J: TRBJ2-2
size: few
DNA: TGCGCCAGCAGCCTAGAAGCCTCGAACACCGGGGAGCTGTTTTTT
CDR3: CASSLEASNTGELFF

V: TRBV20-1
D: TRBD2
J: TRBJ2-1
size: .
DNA: TGCAGTGCCGAGCGGGAGGAAAAGTTCTTC
CDR3: CSAEREEKFF

V: TRBV7-3
D: TRBD2
J: TRBJ2-3
size: .
DNA: TGTGCCAGCAGCTTATGGGCTAGCGGGGGCACAGATACGCAGTATTTT
CDR3: CASSLWASGGTDTQYF

V: TRBV6-2/TRBV6-3
D: .
J: TRBJ1-5
size: .
DNA: TGTGCCAGCAGTTATAGTGGCGGTAGCAATCAGCCCCAGCATTTT
CDR3: CASSYSGGSNQPQHF

V: TRBV9
D: .
J: TRBJ1-1
size: once
DNA: TGTGCCAGCAGTGGGACTGTGGGGACTGAAGCTTTCTTT
CDR3: CASSGTVGTEAFF

V: TRBV28
D: .
J: TRBJ2-1
size: .
DNA: TGTGCCAGCAGGGACACAGGGTTCTCCTACAATGAGCAGTTCTTC
CDR3: CASRDTGFSYNEQFF

V: TRBV6-5
D: TRBD1
J: TRBJ1-4
size: .
DNA: TGTGCCAGCAGCCAGACAGGGTGGGCGGAAAAACTGTTTTTT
CDR3: CASSQTGWAEKLFF

V: TRBV29-1
D: .
J: TRBJ1-1
size: .
DNA: TGCAGCGTTGAAGATTATCGAGGCGGAGGGCTGTTTACCGCCAACACTGAAGCTTTCTTT
CDR3: CSVEDYRGGGLFTANTEAFF

V: TRBV3-1/TRBV3-2
D: .
J: TRBJ1-3
size: .
DNA: TGTGCCAGCAGCCAAGGTGGCACGGGAAACACCATATATTTT
CDR3: CASSQGGTGNTIYF

V: TRBV5-4
D: TRBD2
J: TRBJ2-3
size: .
DNA: TGTGCCAGCCTAAGCGGGAGTTCTCCTGATACGCAGTATTTT
CDR3: CASLSGSSPDTQYF

V: TRBV6-5
D: .
J: TRBJ1-2
size: .
DNA: TGTGCCAGCAGTCAAAAGGGAGGAGGCTACACCTTC
CDR3: CASSQKGGGYTF

V: TRBV5-1
D: TRBD1
J: TRBJ2-7
size: .
DNA: TGCGCCAGCAGCCCACCCCAGGGGGCGCAGGGGGAGCAGTACTTC
CDR3: CASSPPQGAQGEQYF

V: TRBV4-3
D: TRBD2
J: TRBJ2-3
size: .
DNA: TGCGCCAGCAGCCAAGAGGCCGCTAGCGGGACGGGAGATACGCAGTATTTT
CDR3: CASSQEAASGTGDTQYF

V: TRBV6-5
D: TRBD1
J: TRBJ2-1
size: .
DNA: TGTGCCAGCAGTCGGAGACAGGGCTCCTACAATGAGCAGTTCTTC
CDR3: CASSRRQGSYNEQFF

V: TRBV24-1
D: TRBD1
J: TRBJ1-2
size: once
DNA: TGTGCCACCAGTGACCCAACAGGGGCGGTCTACTATGGCTACACCTTC
CDR3: CATSDPTGAVYYGYTF

V: TRBV5-1
D: TRBD1
J: TRBJ2-2
size: .
DNA: TGCGCCAGTCGACCCGGGACAGGTAACACCGGGGAGCTGTTTTTT
CDR3: CASRPGTGNTGELFF

V: TRBV30
D: .
J: TRBJ1-2
size: .
DNA: TGTGCCTGGAGTGTACTGCCATTCCCGCCTTACACCTTC
CDR3: CAWSVLPFPPYTF

V: TRBV11-2
D: .
J: TRBJ2-2
size: .
DNA: TGTGCCAGCAGCTTAACCCAGGGAAACACCGGGGAGCTGTTTTTT
CDR3: CASSLTQGNTGELFF

V: TRBV4-1
D: TRBD2
J: TRBJ2-1
size: .
DNA: TGCGCCAGCAGCCCCCGACTAGCGGGAGAGTACAATGAGCAGTTCTTC
CDR3: CASSPRLAGEYNEQFF

V: TRBV29-1
D: .
J: TRBJ1-1
size: .
DNA: TGCAGCGTTGTAAGAGGAACCCAGCTGAACACTGAAGCTTTCTTT
CDR3: CSVVRGTQLNTEAFF